This T cell receptor (beta chain) was observed in a study of regulatory T cells in long-lasting Graves disease. Time point here: newly diagnosed GD, antithyroid drugs for less than 3 months. The TCR library used RNA extracted from PBMCs. According to the study, TCR beta libraries were built with iRepertoire HTBI primers and CDR3-region Arm-PCR. TCRdb re-called the multiplex PCR reads through MiXCR, storing one row per CDR3 protein. The sample has 580,000 or so distinct CDR3 sequences, roughly 15% seen once. The CDR3 covers 14 residues. Germline V CDR1 and CDR2: MNHEY, SVGAGI. V was cut by 0 bases and J by 11 bases, with 16 bases left in between. Another study also made use of these data, one on T cells in Graves' hyperthyroidism and ophthalmopathy. That study adds: The patients, who ranged from 18 to 65 in age, presented with newly diagnosed hyperthyroidism lasting under 2 months. The primer set for the first-round RT-PCR of the TCR CDR3 was HTBI.

The sequencing used peripheral blood mononuclear cells (PBMCs), collected at new diagnosis, from a patient treated with antithyroid drugs. The chain has TRBV6-5 and TRBJ1-1; D is possibly TRBD1 (5 bases). The sequence was obtained from a man aged 18 to 30 with Graves disease. The CDR3: CASSYSDPGTPAFF. The CDR3 DNA follows: TGTGCCAGCAGTTACTCCGATCCGGGGACCCCCGCTTTCTTT.